This T cell receptor (beta chain) was documented in a study of cytomegalovirus exposure and HLA in healthy donors. General study results and limits: An analysis was carried out later, and it reportedly showed fewer N-insertions in an Asian-associated ancestry cluster than the roughly 670-donor mean. Follow-up analysis found HLA locus-dependent TCR association rates, highest for DRB1 and lowest for HLA-C.

The CDR3 spans 14 residues. Germline assignment: CDR1 SGHRS and CDR2 YFSETQ. V was pared by 2 bases and J by 0 bases, with 7 bases between. The study ran its PCR with 60 Vbeta and 13 Jbeta primers. Profiled with immunoSEQ multiplex PCR; TCRdb holds only in-frame clones, not every one. The sample lists about 140,000 clones, roughly 76% occurring once. About this clone itself: Its target is unknown.

The records omit this donor's CMV serostatus. This sequence originates from a human donor in good health. Source material: PBMCs. This chain uses TRBV5-1 with TRBJ2-3, with D tentatively TRBD1 (5 bases). The CDR3 loop is CASSLGVSTDTQYF. CDR3 DNA sequence: TGCGCCAGCAGCTTAGGGGTGAGCACAGATACGCAGTATTTT.